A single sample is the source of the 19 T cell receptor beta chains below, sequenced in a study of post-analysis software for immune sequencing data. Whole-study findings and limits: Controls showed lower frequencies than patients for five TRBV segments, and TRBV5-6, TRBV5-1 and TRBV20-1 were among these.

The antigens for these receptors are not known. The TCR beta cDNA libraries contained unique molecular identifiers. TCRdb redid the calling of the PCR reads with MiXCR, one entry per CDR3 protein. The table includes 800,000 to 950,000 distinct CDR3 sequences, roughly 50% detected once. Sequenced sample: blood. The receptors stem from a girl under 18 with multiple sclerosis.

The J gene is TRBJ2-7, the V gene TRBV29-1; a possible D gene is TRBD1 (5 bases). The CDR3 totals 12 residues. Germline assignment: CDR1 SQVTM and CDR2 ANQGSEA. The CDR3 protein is CSGAASDYEQYF. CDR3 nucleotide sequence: TGCAGTGGGGCAGCCTCGGACTACGAGCAGTACTTC.

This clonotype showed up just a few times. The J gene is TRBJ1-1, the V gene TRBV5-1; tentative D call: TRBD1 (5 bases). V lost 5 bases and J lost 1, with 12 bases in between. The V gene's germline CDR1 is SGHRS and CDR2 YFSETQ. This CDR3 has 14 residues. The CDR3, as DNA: TGCGCCAGCAGTCGGCAGGGCAAGAACACTGAAGCTTTCTTT. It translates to CASSRQGKNTEAFF. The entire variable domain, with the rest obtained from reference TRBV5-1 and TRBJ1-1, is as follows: KAGVTQTPRYLIKTRGQQVTLSCSPISGHRSVSWYQQTPGQGLQFLFEYFSETQRNKGNFPGRFSGRQFSNSRSEMNVSTLELGDSALYLCASSRQGKNTEAFFGQGTRLTVV.

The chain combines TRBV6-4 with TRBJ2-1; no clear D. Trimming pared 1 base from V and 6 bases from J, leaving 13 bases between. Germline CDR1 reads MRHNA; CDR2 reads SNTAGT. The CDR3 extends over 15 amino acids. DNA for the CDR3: TGTGCCAGCAGTGACTGGGGATCCACTGCCAATGAGCAGTTCTTC. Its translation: CASSDWGSTANEQFF.

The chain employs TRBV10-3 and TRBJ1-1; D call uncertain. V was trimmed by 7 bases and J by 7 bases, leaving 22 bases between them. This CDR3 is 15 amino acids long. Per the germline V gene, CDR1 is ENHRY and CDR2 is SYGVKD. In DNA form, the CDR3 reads TGTGCCATCATCGACCGGGAAAAGGGTGGGAATGAAGCTTTCTTT. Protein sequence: CAIIDREKGGNEAFF.

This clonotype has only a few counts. The CDR3 reads CASSRSGRASEQYF. The CDR3 DNA sequence: TGTGCCAGCAGCCGGAGCGGGAGGGCCTCCGAGCAGTACTTC. This sequence joins TRBV6-5 and TRBJ2-7, with 10 positions matching TRBD2. CDR3 length: 14 amino acids. The junction had 8 bases not matched to a gene; V was cut back by 6 bases and J by 6 bases. The germline CDR1 and CDR2 sequences are MNHEY and SVGAGI.

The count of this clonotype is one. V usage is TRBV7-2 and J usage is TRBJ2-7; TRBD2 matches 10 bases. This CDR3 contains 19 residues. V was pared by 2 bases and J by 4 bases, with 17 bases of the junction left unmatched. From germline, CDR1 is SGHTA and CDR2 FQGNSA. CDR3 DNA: TGTGCCAGCAGCTTAAGGTGGGTGGTAGCGGGGGGCTCGGTTTACGAGCAGTACTTC. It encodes CASSLRWVVAGGSVYEQYF.

CDR3 nucleotide sequence: TGTGCCATCAGTGATGGGACAGGTTTTAACACCGGGGAGCTGTTTTTT. As protein: CAISDGTGFNTGELFF. The chain is built from TRBV10-3 and TRBJ2-2, with 8 bases aligning to TRBD1. The CDR3 has 16 amino acids. CDR1 is ENHRY, CDR2 SYGVKD, per germline. The junction had 5 bases not matched to a gene; V was cut back by 3 bases and J by 2 bases.

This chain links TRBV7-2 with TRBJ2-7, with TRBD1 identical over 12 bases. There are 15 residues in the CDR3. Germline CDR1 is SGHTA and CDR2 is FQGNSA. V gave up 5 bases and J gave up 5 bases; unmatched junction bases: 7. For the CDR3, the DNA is TGTGCCAGCAGCAAGGGACAGGGGGCACTTCACGAGCAGTACTTC. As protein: CASSKGQGALHEQYF.

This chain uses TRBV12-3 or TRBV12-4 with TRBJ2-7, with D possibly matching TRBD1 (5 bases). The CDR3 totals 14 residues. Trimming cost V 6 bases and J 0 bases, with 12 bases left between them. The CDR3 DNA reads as TGTGCCAGCAGGTTGGCAGGGCACTCCTACGAGCAGTACTTC. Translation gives CASRLAGHSYEQYF.

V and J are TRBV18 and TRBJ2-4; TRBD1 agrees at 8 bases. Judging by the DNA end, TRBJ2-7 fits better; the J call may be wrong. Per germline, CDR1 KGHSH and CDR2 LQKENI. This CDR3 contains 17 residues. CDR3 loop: CASSPKLLDREDYEQYF. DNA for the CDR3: TGTGCCAGCTCACCAAAACTACTGGACAGGGAGGACTACGAGCAGTACTTC.

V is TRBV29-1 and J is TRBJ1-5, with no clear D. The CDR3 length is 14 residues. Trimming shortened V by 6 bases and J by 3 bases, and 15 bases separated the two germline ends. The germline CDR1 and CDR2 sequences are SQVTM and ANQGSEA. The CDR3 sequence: CSVGPRRSNQPQHF. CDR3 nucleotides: TGCAGCGTCGGTCCCCGCAGGTCCAATCAGCCCCAGCATTTT.

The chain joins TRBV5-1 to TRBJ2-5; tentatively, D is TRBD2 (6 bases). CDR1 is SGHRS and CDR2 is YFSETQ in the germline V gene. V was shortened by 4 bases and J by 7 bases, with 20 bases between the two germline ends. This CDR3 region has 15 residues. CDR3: CASSSGGTGSRTQYF. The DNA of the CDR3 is TGCGCCAGCAGCAGCGGAGGGACGGGTTCTAGGACCCAGTACTTC.

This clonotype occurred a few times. CDR3 region: CASSSGTAELTQYF. The CDR3 nucleotides are TGTGCCAGCAGCTCCGGGACGGCTGAACTCACCCAGTACTTC. V usage is TRBV12-3 or TRBV12-4 and J usage is TRBJ2-5, with D perhaps assigned TRBD1 or TRBD2 (5 bases each). The V end lost 6 bases, the J end lost 8 bases, and 19 bases lay between the germline ends. The CDR3 is 14 residues long.

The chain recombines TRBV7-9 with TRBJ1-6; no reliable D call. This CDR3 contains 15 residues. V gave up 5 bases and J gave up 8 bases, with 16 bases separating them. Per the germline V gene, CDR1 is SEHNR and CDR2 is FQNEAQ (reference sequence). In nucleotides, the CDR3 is TGTGCCAGCAGCAAAGCCCTCGGCATGGATTCACCCCTCCACTTT. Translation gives CASSKALGMDSPLHF.

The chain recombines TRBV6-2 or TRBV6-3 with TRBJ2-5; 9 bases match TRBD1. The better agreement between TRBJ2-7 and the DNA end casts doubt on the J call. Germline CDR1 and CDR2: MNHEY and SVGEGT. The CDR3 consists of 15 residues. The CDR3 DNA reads TGTGCCAGCAGTTACTCGCGGACAGGGGAACGCGAGCAGTACTTC. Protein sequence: CASSYSRTGEREQYF.

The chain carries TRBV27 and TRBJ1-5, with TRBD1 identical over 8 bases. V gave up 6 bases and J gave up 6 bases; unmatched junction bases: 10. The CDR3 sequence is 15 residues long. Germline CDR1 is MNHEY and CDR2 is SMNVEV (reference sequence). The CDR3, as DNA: TGTGCCAGCAGGAAAGACAGGGGAGGGACTCAGCCCCAGCATTTT. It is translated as CASRKDRGGTQPQHF.

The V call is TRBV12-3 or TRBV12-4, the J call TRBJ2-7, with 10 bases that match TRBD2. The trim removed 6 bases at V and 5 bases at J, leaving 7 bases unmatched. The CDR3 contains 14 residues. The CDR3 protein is CASSPVLAGDEQYF. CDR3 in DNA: TGTGCCAGCAGCCCGGTTCTAGCGGGAGACGAGCAGTACTTC.

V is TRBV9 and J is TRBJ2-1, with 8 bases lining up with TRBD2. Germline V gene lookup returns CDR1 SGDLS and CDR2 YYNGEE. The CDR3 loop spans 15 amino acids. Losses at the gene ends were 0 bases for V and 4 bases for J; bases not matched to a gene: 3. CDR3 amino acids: CASSVVAGGYNEQFF. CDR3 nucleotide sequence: TGTGCCAGCAGCGTAGTGGCGGGGGGATACAATGAGCAGTTCTTC. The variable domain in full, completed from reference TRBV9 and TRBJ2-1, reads DSGVTQTPKHLITATGQRVTLRCSPRSGDLSVYWYQQSLDQGLQFLIQYYNGEERAKGNILERFSAQQFPDLHSELNLSSLELGDSALYFCASSVVAGGYNEQFFGPGTRLTVL.

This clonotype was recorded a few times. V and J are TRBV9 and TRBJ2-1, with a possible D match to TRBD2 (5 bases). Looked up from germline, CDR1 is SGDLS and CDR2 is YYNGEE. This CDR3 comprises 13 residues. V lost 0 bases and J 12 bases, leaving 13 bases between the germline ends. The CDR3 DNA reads TGTGCCAGCAGCGTAGCACTAGAGGGAGTGCAGTTCTTC. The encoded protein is CASSVALEGVQFF.